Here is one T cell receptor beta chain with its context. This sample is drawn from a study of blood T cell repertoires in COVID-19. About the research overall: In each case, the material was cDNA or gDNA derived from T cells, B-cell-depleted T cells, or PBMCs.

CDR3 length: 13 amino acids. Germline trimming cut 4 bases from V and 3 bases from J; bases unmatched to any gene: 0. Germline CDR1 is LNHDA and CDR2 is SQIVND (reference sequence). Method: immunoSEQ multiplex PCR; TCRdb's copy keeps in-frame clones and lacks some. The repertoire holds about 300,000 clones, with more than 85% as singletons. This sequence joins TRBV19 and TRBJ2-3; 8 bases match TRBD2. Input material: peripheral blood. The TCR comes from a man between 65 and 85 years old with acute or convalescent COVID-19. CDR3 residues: CASSTGGTDTQYF. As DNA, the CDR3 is TGTGCCAGTAGTACGGGGGGGACAGATACGCAGTATTTT.